These 27 T cell receptor beta chains originate from one sample sequenced in a study of neurological immune-mediated disorders. TCRdb processed the 5' RACE reads anew with MiXCR; each CDR3 protein has one entry. This sample has more than 40,000 distinct CDR3 sequences, with 12% found just once. Time point denoted: longitudinal time-point 3. The material sequenced was PBMCs. The receptors here all came from a male donor with HTLV-1-associated myelopathy (HAM/TSP).

In its sample, this clonotype was seen many times. The CDR3 bases are TGTGCCAGCAGCACCTCGGAAGAGGACACTGAAGCTTTCTTT. This codes for CASSTSEEDTEAFF. This chain links TRBV13 with TRBJ1-1; D ambiguous. CDR1 and CDR2 from the germline V gene are PRHDT and FYEKMQ (reference sequence). The CDR3 runs 14 residues. The ends were cut back, 5 bases at V and 3 bases at J, with 13 bases in the middle.

This clonotype was counted at least ten times. This chain links TRBV10-3 with TRBJ2-5, with a tentative D call TRBD1 (6 bases). Per germline, CDR1 ENHRY and CDR2 SYGVKD. V lost 8 bases to trimming and J lost 10 bases, with 20 bases between them. CDR3 length: 13 amino acids. CDR3 coding DNA: TGTGCCATCCAGGGGCACGGCGAAGAAGGCCAGTACTTC. Its translation is CAIQGHGEEGQYF.

This clonotype was observed many times. The chain carries TRBV9 and TRBJ1-1; D remains ambiguous. V was trimmed by 0 bases and J by 8 bases, leaving 11 bases between them. The CDR3 runs 13 residues. Germline assignment: CDR1 SGDLS and CDR2 YYNGEE. The CDR3 bases are TGTGCCAGCAGCGTAGTTCCCTCGGGGGAAGCTTTCTTT. This codes for CASSVVPSGEAFF.

This clonotype was recorded many times. V gene TRBV5-6 combines with J gene TRBJ1-3; D ambiguous. Germline CDR1 and CDR2: SGHDT and YYEEEE. V was shortened by 0 bases and J by 6 bases, with 13 bases between the two germline ends. This CDR3 has 15 residues. The CDR3 loop reads CASSLEGPAVNTIYF. Here the CDR3 DNA reads TGTGCCAGCAGCTTGGAAGGGCCAGCGGTAAACACCATATATTTT. The variable domain in full, with the rest retrieved from reference TRBV5-6 and TRBJ1-3, is DAGVTQSPTHLIKTRGQQVTLRCSPKSGHDTVSWYQQALGQGPQFIFQYYEEEERQRGNFPDRFSGHQFPNYSSELNVNALLLGDSALYLCASSLEGPAVNTIYFGEGSWLTVV.

The V gene is TRBV14, the J gene TRBJ1-6; the D gene is possibly TRBD1 (5 bases). The CDR3 length is 15 residues. V was pared by 0 bases and J by 10 bases, with 13 bases between. CDR1 is SGHDN and CDR2 is FVKESK in the germline V gene. CDR3 region: CASSQDPAGRSPLHF. The CDR3 region has the DNA TGTGCCAGCAGCCAAGATCCCGCAGGGAGATCACCCCTCCACTTT.

This clonotype was observed at least ten times. This chain connects TRBV6-2 or TRBV6-3 to TRBJ2-2; D uncertain. The CDR3 is 14 residues long. Germline values: CDR1 MNHEY, CDR2 SVGEGT. Between the trimmed V and J ends, which lost 2 bases and 5 bases, there was a span of 9 bases. This chain's CDR3 is CASSYLSRTGELFF. The CDR3 DNA is TGTGCCAGCAGTTACCTATCGAGGACCGGGGAGCTGTTTTTT.

There are many counts of this clonotype. The J gene is TRBJ2-5, the V gene TRBV12-3 or TRBV12-4; tentatively, D is TRBD1 (6 bases). This CDR3 comprises 15 residues. V was cut by 3 bases and J by 5 bases, with 16 bases left in between. The CDR3 protein is CASSLRAGDRETQYF. CDR3 nucleotides: TGTGCCAGCAGTTTGCGGGCAGGGGATAGGGAGACCCAGTACTTC.

Many counts were recorded for this clonotype. The chain has TRBV6-1 and TRBJ2-1; the D gene is possibly TRBD2 (6 bases). Trimming left V 4 bases short and J 2 bases short, with 12 bases between. CDR1 MNHNS and CDR2 SASEGT come from the germline V gene. The CDR3 length is 15 residues. The CDR3 sequence: CASSVRDWAYNEQFF. The CDR3 DNA is TGTGCCAGCAGTGTCCGGGACTGGGCCTACAATGAGCAGTTCTTC.

In its sample, this clonotype was seen many times. J is TRBJ2-2 and V is TRBV5-1, with D hard to call. The V end was cut by 0 bases, the J end by 1 base, with 7 bases between. The CDR3 runs to 15 residues. In germline, CDR1 is SGHRS, CDR2 YFSETQ. The CDR3 DNA follows: TGCGCCAGCAGCTTGGATCCAGTGAACACCGGGGAGCTGTTTTTT. As protein: CASSLDPVNTGELFF.

This clonotype was seen repeatedly, ten times or more. The chain joins TRBV6-6 to TRBJ1-2; D gene uncertain. Trimming removed 5 bases at V and 0 bases at J, with 22 bases between. Germline CDR1 is MNHNY and CDR2 is SVGAGI (reference sequence). The CDR3 is made up of 18 amino acids. The CDR3 coding sequence is TGTGCCAGCAGTCGCCCCGGCCACGACGTGGATTCTAACTATGGCTACACCTTC. Translated, it gives CASSRPGHDVDSNYGYTF.

The chain has TRBV4-1 and TRBJ2-7, with no clear D. V gave up 5 bases and J gave up 3 bases, with 14 bases separating them. This CDR3 is 14 amino acids long. In germline, CDR1 is MGHRA, CDR2 YSYEKL. CDR3: CASSFRGADYEQYF. In DNA, the CDR3 is TGCGCCAGCAGCTTCCGCGGCGCTGACTACGAGCAGTACTTC.

This clonotype came up a few times. The chain uses TRBV9 and TRBJ2-6; perhaps D is TRBD1 or TRBD2 (5 bases each). The germline gives CDR1 SGDLS, CDR2 YYNGEE. There are 20 residues in the CDR3. Deletions cut 2 bases from V and 1 base from J, with 22 bases between. The CDR3 DNA sequence: TGTGCCAGCAGCGTGGGCCGGGGCAGGGTTAGTGCTTCTGGGGCCAACGTCCTGACTTTC. Protein product: CASSVGRGRVSASGANVLTF.

This clonotype was picked up many times. V usage is TRBV5-1 and J usage is TRBJ2-5, with D possibly TRBD2 on 6 matching bases. Germline-derived CDR1 and CDR2 are SGHRS and YFSETQ. With 2 bases removed from V and 1 base from J, the gap between germline ends came to 24 bases. This CDR3 is 19 amino acids long. The CDR3 region is CASSFGDRGGARGQETQYF. In nucleotides, the CDR3 is TGCGCCAGCAGCTTCGGGGACCGGGGCGGGGCGAGGGGCCAAGAGACCCAGTACTTC.

This clonotype has ten or more counts. V gene TRBV3-1 combines with J gene TRBJ1-6, with D perhaps TRBD1 (5 bases). V was cut by 4 bases and J by 7 bases, with 20 bases left in between. The CDR3 consists of 17 residues. CDR1 and CDR2 (germline): LGHDT, YNNKEL (reference sequence). In nucleotides, the CDR3 is TGTGCCAGCAGCCGAACCAGGGACCCCACGGCCAATTCACCCCTCCACTTT. This codes for CASSRTRDPTANSPLHF.

This clonotype showed up many times. This chain connects TRBV20-1 to TRBJ2-1, with a tentative D call TRBD2 (5 bases). This CDR3 is built from 15 residues. Deletions cut 5 bases from V and 4 bases from J, with 18 bases between. Germline loops: CDR1 DFQATT, CDR2 SNEGSKA (reference sequence). The CDR3 protein is CSAESGRRAYNEQFF. The CDR3 coding sequence is TGCAGTGCTGAGTCGGGGAGACGAGCATACAATGAGCAGTTCTTC.

This clonotype was seen at least ten times. V gene TRBV4-3 combines with J gene TRBJ1-1; D is possibly TRBD1 (5 bases). Germline assignment: CDR1 LGHNA and CDR2 YSLEER. The V gene lost 4 bases and the J gene lost 1 base, with 13 bases spanning the gap. The CDR3 covers 15 residues. The CDR3 nucleotides read TGCGCCAGCAGCCCTGGGGGGGGATGGAACACTGAAGCTTTCTTT. Its translation is CASSPGGGWNTEAFF.

The J gene is TRBJ2-5, the V gene TRBV5-1, with TRBD2 identical over 9 bases. The CDR3 has 13 amino acids. Per germline, CDR1 SGHRS and CDR2 YFSETQ. The J segment lost 5 bases and the V segment lost 2 bases, leaving 1 base of the junction unmatched. The CDR3 region has the DNA TGCGCCAGCAGCTTAGGACTAGCGGAGACCCAGTACTTC. The encoded protein is CASSLGLAETQYF.

In its sample, this clonotype was seen many times. The chain employs TRBV15 and TRBJ2-2; TRBD1 matches 8 bases. Trimming cost V 8 bases and J 5 bases; bases outside gene matches: 10. The CDR3 has 15 residues. In germline, CDR1 is LNHNV, CDR2 YYDKDF (reference sequence). Here the CDR3 reads CATSRDRLQTGELFF. CDR3 DNA: TGTGCCACCTCTAGGGACAGGTTACAGACCGGGGAGCTGTTTTTT.

This clonotype was recorded many times. The chain is built from TRBV5-6 and TRBJ2-5; D perhaps matches TRBD2 (6 bases). Trimming cost V 2 bases and J 5 bases, with 13 bases left between them. Per germline, CDR1 SGHDT and CDR2 YYEEEE. The CDR3 loop spans 14 amino acids. CDR3 nucleotides: TGTGCCAGCAGCTTTGGGGGGAGATCCGAGACCCAGTACTTC. Its translation is CASSFGGRSETQYF.

Ten or more counts support this clonotype. The gene calls are TRBV6-4 and TRBJ1-2; tentative D call: TRBD1 (6 bases). The germline V gene encodes CDR1 MRHNA and CDR2 SNTAGT. The length of the CDR3 is 15 residues. Between the trimmed V and J ends, which lost 6 bases and 8 bases, there was a span of 22 bases. CDR3 in DNA: TGTGCCAGCAGAACCCCTAGGACAGCCTCCCGGGGCTACACCTTC. Translated: CASRTPRTASRGYTF.

In its sample, this clonotype was seen many times. The rearrangement links TRBV15 to TRBJ2-1, with 11 positions matching TRBD2. This CDR3 region has 16 residues. Germline V gene data show CDR1 as LNHNV and CDR2 as YYDKDF (reference sequence). After removal of 2 bases from V and 5 bases from J, the junction contained 5 bases not matched to a gene. The CDR3 loop is CATSRRIAGGHNEQFF. CDR3 in DNA: TGTGCCACCAGCAGAAGAATAGCGGGGGGGCACAATGAGCAGTTCTTC.

This clonotype was observed many times. V and J are TRBV11-3 and TRBJ2-3; no reliable D call. From germline, CDR1 is SGHNT and CDR2 YENEEA. Trimming removed 5 bases at V and 3 bases at J, with 12 bases between. This CDR3 contains 14 residues. The CDR3, as DNA: TGTGCCAGCAGCCCCTCCCCCGTGACAGATACGCAGTATTTT. This gives the protein CASSPSPVTDTQYF.

There are many counts of this clonotype. The chain couples TRBV27 to TRBJ2-7; D gene ambiguous. The CDR3 contains 12 residues. The germline V gene encodes CDR1 MNHEY and CDR2 SMNVEV (reference sequence). The ends were cut back, 6 bases at V and 0 bases at J, with 6 bases in the middle. CDR3 protein: CASRTTSYEQYF. The CDR3 DNA sequence: TGTGCCAGCAGGACAACCTCCTACGAGCAGTACTTC.

This clonotype was observed many times. The chain combines TRBV7-2 with TRBJ2-7; a weak D match, TRBD2 (6 bases). This CDR3 contains 14 residues. Per the germline V gene, CDR1 is SGHTA and CDR2 is FQGNSA. Trimming stripped 3 bases from V and 0 bases from J, with 9 bases between. CDR3 sequence reads: CASSFSGSSYEQYF. In nucleotides, the CDR3 is TGTGCCAGCAGCTTTAGCGGCTCCTCCTACGAGCAGTACTTC.

About this clonotype: The junction and the germline gene differ at one end; a read error may be behind it. The rearrangement joins TRBV18 to TRBJ1-6; 8 bases map to TRBD1. Germline V gene data show CDR1 as KGHSH and CDR2 as LQKENI. CDR3 length: 14 residues. Here the CDR3 reads CVSSPGQAGSPLHF. The CDR3 DNA reads TGTGTCAGCTCACCGGGACAGGCGGGGTCACCCCTCCACTTT.

The sample holds many counts of this clonotype. The chain carries TRBV5-1 and TRBJ1-4; TRBD1 agrees at 10 bases. This CDR3 is built from 15 residues. The germline gives CDR1 SGHRS, CDR2 YFSETQ. Trimming at V came to 6 bases and at J to 6 bases, leaving 8 bases not matched to a gene. The CDR3 region has the DNA TGCGCCAGCAACGAAGCCGGGACAGGGGATGAAAAACTGTTTTTT. It codes for CASNEAGTGDEKLFF.

This clonotype has a count of ten or more. The chain has TRBV6-5 and TRBJ2-5; no definite D call. V was cut by 2 bases and J by 1 base, with 8 bases left in between. Looked up from germline, CDR1 is MNHEY and CDR2 is SVGAGI. The CDR3 runs 14 residues. The CDR3 coding sequence is TGTGCCAGCAGTTACAGCCCGATCCAAGAGACCCAGTACTTC. Amino acids: CASSYSPIQETQYF.